This is a list of T cell receptor beta chains from one sample in a study of blood T cell repertoires in COVID-19. Only in-frame clones appear in the TCRdb table, and some are missing; sequencing was by immunoSEQ multiplex PCR. Of approximately 140,000 clones listed, about 80% are singletons. The sample was peripheral blood. These receptors were taken from a woman older than 75 in a cohort sampled during active or convalescent COVID-19. Each CDR3 is given with its conserved first and last residue. A D gene is named only where the DNA matches it firmly. Expanded clones get a size class; other rows say once, few or many, or leave the size out.

J: TRBJ2-7
V: TRBV12-3/TRBV12-4
size: once
D: TRBD2
CDR3: CASMASGSYEQYF
DNA: TGTGCCAGCATGGCTAGCGGGTCCTACGAGCAGTACTTC

J: TRBJ1-3
V: TRBV5-1
size: .
D: .
CDR3: CASSLVSGLGNTIYF
DNA: TGCGCCAGCAGCTTGGTTTCGGGTCTTGGAAACACCATATATTTT

J: TRBJ1-4
V: TRBV11-2
size: .
D: .
CDR3: CASSGGLTNEKLFF
DNA: TGTGCCAGCAGCGGAGGCCTTACTAATGAAAAACTGTTTTTT

J: TRBJ1-1
V: TRBV7-9
size: .
D: .
CDR3: CASSSSGIVGAFF
DNA: TGTGCCAGCAGTTCTTCAGGGATAGTAGGAGCTTTCTTT

J: TRBJ2-1
V: TRBV7-7
size: .
D: TRBD1
CDR3: CASSSSRGQEQFF
DNA: TGTGCCAGCAGCAGCAGCAGGGGGCAGGAGCAGTTCTTC

J: TRBJ1-1
V: TRBV5-4
size: few
D: TRBD1
CDR3: CASSFRAGGAGSTEAFF
DNA: TGTGCCAGCAGCTTCCGGGCAGGGGGCGCAGGTAGCACTGAAGCTTTCTTT

J: TRBJ1-1
V: TRBV28
size: .
D: TRBD1
CDR3: CASSLSRTGWVVNTEAFF
DNA: TGTGCCAGCAGTTTAAGCAGGACAGGGTGGGTCGTGAACACTGAAGCTTTCTTT

J: TRBJ1-6
V: TRBV27
size: once
D: TRBD1
CDR3: CASSPTRDSYNSPLHF
DNA: TGTGCCAGCAGCCCGACCCGGGACAGTTATAATTCACCCCTCCACTTT

J: TRBJ1-2
V: TRBV28
size: .
D: TRBD1
CDR3: CASSSGAGTGPDYTF
DNA: TGTGCCAGCAGCTCCGGAGCCGGGACAGGGCCTGACTACACCTTC

J: TRBJ1-2
V: TRBV4-3
size: .
D: .
CDR3: CASSQDTERSGYTF
DNA: TGCGCCAGCAGCCAAGACACGGAGAGGAGTGGCTACACCTTC

J: TRBJ1-5
V: TRBV2
size: .
D: .
CDR3: CASSEALQANQPQHF
DNA: TGTGCCAGCAGTGAAGCGCTTCAGGCTAATCAGCCCCAGCATTTT

J: TRBJ1-1
V: TRBV2
size: .
D: TRBD1
CDR3: CASSDETWGQVKTEAFF
DNA: TGTGCCAGCAGTGACGAAACCTGGGGACAGGTAAAAACTGAAGCTTTCTTT

J: TRBJ2-5
V: TRBV24-1
size: .
D: .
CDR3: CATSEFDRRGETQYF
DNA: TGTGCCACCAGTGAGTTCGACAGGAGAGGGGAGACCCAGTACTTC

J: TRBJ1-3
V: TRBV29-1
size: .
D: .
CDR3: CSARRGAGNTIYF
DNA: TGCAGCGCGAGAAGGGGTGCTGGAAACACCATATATTTT

J: TRBJ1-2
V: TRBV5-1
size: many
D: .
CDR3: CASSLGGIGDYGYTF
DNA: TGCGCCAGCAGCTTGGGCGGGATTGGTGACTATGGCTACACCTTC

J: TRBJ2-3
V: TRBV6-2/TRBV6-3
size: few
D: .
CDR3: CASSERGQTQYF
DNA: TGTGCCAGCAGCGAACGAGGACAGACGCAGTATTTT

J: TRBJ2-2
V: TRBV19
size: .
D: TRBD2
CDR3: CATRRFGGAAGELFF
DNA: TGTGCCACCCGACGATTCGGGGGGGCAGCCGGGGAGCTGTTTTTT

J: TRBJ2-1
V: TRBV27
size: .
D: TRBD2
CDR3: CASSLRPSATLLAGELNEQFF
DNA: TGTGCCAGCAGTTTACGCCCATCCGCGACGTTACTAGCGGGGGAACTCAATGAGCAGTTCTTC

J: TRBJ2-3
V: TRBV29-1
size: .
D: TRBD2
CDR3: CSVSGGAGTDTQYF
DNA: TGCAGCGTTTCCGGAGGAGCGGGAACAGATACGCAGTATTTT

J: TRBJ2-7
V: TRBV5-5
size: .
D: TRBD2
CDR3: CASSLGGGVAREQYF
DNA: TGTGCCAGCAGCTTGGGCGGGGGAGTTGCACGCGAGCAGTACTTC

J: TRBJ1-5
V: TRBV24-1
size: .
D: .
CDR3: CATQGGGGNQPQHF
DNA: TGTGCCACCCAGGGAGGGGGTGGCAATCAGCCCCAGCATTTT

J: TRBJ1-4
V: TRBV24-1
size: once
D: .
CDR3: CAPDWKRATNEKLFF
DNA: TGTGCCCCAGACTGGAAGCGTGCAACTAATGAAAAACTGTTTTTT

J: TRBJ2-3
V: TRBV6-5
size: .
D: TRBD1
CDR3: CASTYQGVSTDTQYF
DNA: TGTGCCAGCACCTACCAGGGGGTGAGCACAGATACGCAGTATTTT

J: TRBJ1-1
V: TRBV25-1
size: .
D: .
CDR3: CASSDISAGTNTEAFF
DNA: TGTGCCAGCAGTGACATTTCAGCCGGGACAAACACTGAAGCTTTCTTT

J: TRBJ2-3
V: TRBV19
size: .
D: .
CDR3: CASSIKRGTDTQYF
DNA: TGTGCCAGTAGTATCAAGCGGGGCACAGATACGCAGTATTTT

J: TRBJ2-6
V: TRBV6-2/TRBV6-3
size: many
D: TRBD1
CDR3: CASSGQGAAGANVLTF
DNA: TGTGCCAGCAGCGGACAGGGGGCGGCTGGGGCCAACGTCCTGACTTTC

J: TRBJ1-1
V: TRBV27
size: .
D: .
CDR3: CASSLSRVMNTEAFF
DNA: TGTGCCAGCAGTTTATCCAGGGTCATGAACACTGAAGCTTTCTTT

J: TRBJ1-1
V: TRBV7-8
size: .
D: TRBD1
CDR3: CASSLIRDSEAFF
DNA: TGTGCCAGCAGCTTAATCCGGGACAGTGAAGCTTTCTTT

J: TRBJ2-7
V: TRBV5-1
size: .
D: .
CDR3: CASSLAGSLYEQYF
DNA: TGCGCCAGCAGCTTGGCCGGGAGCCTATACGAGCAGTACTTC

J: TRBJ1-3
V: TRBV3-1/TRBV3-2
size: .
D: TRBD1
CDR3: CASSRGTAGNTIYF
DNA: TGTGCCAGCAGCCGCGGGACAGCTGGAAACACCATATATTTT

J: TRBJ2-5
V: TRBV30
size: .
D: TRBD2
CDR3: CAAQGLAIQETQYF
DNA: TGTGCCGCCCAGGGACTAGCCATTCAAGAGACCCAGTACTTC

J: TRBJ1-2
V: TRBV3-1/TRBV3-2
size: .
D: TRBD1
CDR3: CASSQLLRTGGYTF
DNA: TGTGCCAGCAGCCAGCTTCTCCGGACAGGGGGCTACACCTTC

J: TRBJ1-1
V: TRBV6-2/TRBV6-3
size: once
D: TRBD1
CDR3: CASSKSGGNTEAFF
DNA: TGTGCCAGCAGTAAATCAGGGGGTAACACTGAAGCTTTCTTT

J: TRBJ2-5
V: TRBV18
size: few
D: .
CDR3: CASSPGSVSETQYF
DNA: TGTGCCAGCTCACCAGGAAGCGTCTCAGAGACCCAGTACTTC

J: TRBJ2-7
V: TRBV6-5
size: .
D: .
CDR3: CASSSFMYEQYF
DNA: TGTGCCAGCAGCTCCTTTATGTACGAGCAGTACTTC

J: TRBJ1-1
V: TRBV4-1
size: .
D: .
CDR3: CASSQGRVKSEAFF
DNA: TGCGCCAGCAGCCAAGGCAGGGTAAAGAGTGAAGCTTTCTTT

J: TRBJ2-3
V: TRBV6-6
size: .
D: .
CDR3: CASSRSLSTDTQYF
DNA: TGTGCCAGCAGCCGTAGCCTAAGCACAGATACGCAGTATTTT

J: TRBJ2-1
V: TRBV5-8
size: .
D: .
CDR3: CASSLLAAQFF
DNA: TGTGCCAGCAGCTTGCTGGCGGCACAGTTCTTC

J: TRBJ2-3
V: TRBV19
size: .
D: TRBD2
CDR3: CASSIFGLGPDTQYF
DNA: TGTGCCAGTAGTATTTTCGGACTAGGCCCAGATACGCAGTATTTT

J: TRBJ2-3
V: TRBV5-6
size: .
D: .
CDR3: CASSRKIGADTQYF
DNA: TGTGCCAGCAGCCGCAAGATAGGGGCAGATACGCAGTATTTT

J: TRBJ2-5
V: TRBV3-1/TRBV3-2
size: .
D: .
CDR3: CASSQSETQYF
DNA: TGTGCCAGCAGCCAAAGCGAGACCCAGTACTTC

J: TRBJ1-2
V: TRBV18
size: .
D: .
CDR3: CASSLDGGDYGYTF
DNA: TGTGCCAGCTCACTGGATGGGGGCGACTATGGCTACACCTTC

J: TRBJ2-7
V: TRBV6-6
size: .
D: .
CDR3: CASSYDSYEQYF
DNA: TGTGCCAGCAGTTACGACAGCTACGAGCAGTACTTC

J: TRBJ1-6
V: TRBV28
size: .
D: .
CDR3: CASITVSLNSPLHF
DNA: TGTGCCAGCATCACAGTCTCCCTTAATTCACCCCTCCACTTT

J: TRBJ1-3
V: TRBV15
size: once
D: TRBD1
CDR3: CATSDRGKAGNTIYF
DNA: TGTGCCACCAGCGACAGGGGGAAAGCTGGAAACACCATATATTTT

J: TRBJ1-1
V: TRBV19
size: .
D: TRBD1
CDR3: CASSPRQGLNTEAFF
DNA: TGTGCCAGTAGTCCTCGACAGGGCCTGAACACTGAAGCTTTCTTT

J: TRBJ1-2
V: TRBV2
size: .
D: .
CDR3: CASNRQSQGDYGYTF
DNA: TGTGCCAGCAACCGGCAGTCGCAGGGTGACTATGGCTACACCTTC

J: TRBJ2-2
V: TRBV19
size: .
D: .
CDR3: CASSISTGGELFF
DNA: TGTGCCAGTAGTATAAGTACGGGGGGGGAGCTGTTTTTT

J: TRBJ1-1
V: TRBV19
size: .
D: TRBD1
CDR3: CASRYRGTNTEAFF
DNA: TGTGCCAGTAGGTACAGGGGGACGAACACTGAAGCTTTCTTT